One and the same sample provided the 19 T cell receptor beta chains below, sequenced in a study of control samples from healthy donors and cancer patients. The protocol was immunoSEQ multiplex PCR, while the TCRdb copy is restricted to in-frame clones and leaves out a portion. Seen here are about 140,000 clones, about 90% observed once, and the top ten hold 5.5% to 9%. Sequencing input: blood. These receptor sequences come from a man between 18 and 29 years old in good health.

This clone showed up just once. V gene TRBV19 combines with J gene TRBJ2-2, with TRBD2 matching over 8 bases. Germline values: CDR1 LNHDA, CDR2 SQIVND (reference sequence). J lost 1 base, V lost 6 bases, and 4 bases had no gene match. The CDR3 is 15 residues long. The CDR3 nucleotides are TGTGCCAGTAGCGACCGGGGGGGGAACACCGGGGAGCTGTTTTTT. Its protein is CASSDRGGNTGELFF.

In DNA form, the CDR3 reads TGTGCCAGCAGCCGGTTCCTGGACCAAAATGAGCAGTTCTTC. It translates to CASSRFLDQNEQFF. This chain links TRBV14 with TRBJ2-1, with no clear D. The V gene lost 4 bases and the J gene lost 7 bases, with 14 bases spanning the gap. This CDR3 contains 14 residues. Germline CDR1 and CDR2: SGHDN and FVKESK. Combining the CDR3 with reference TRBV14 and TRBJ2-1 gives the whole variable domain EAGVTQFPSHSVIEKGQTVTLRCDPISGHDNLYWYRRVMGKEIKFLLHFVKESKQDESGMPNNRFLAERTGGTYSTLKVQPAELEDSGVYFCASSRFLDQNEQFFGPGTRLTVL.

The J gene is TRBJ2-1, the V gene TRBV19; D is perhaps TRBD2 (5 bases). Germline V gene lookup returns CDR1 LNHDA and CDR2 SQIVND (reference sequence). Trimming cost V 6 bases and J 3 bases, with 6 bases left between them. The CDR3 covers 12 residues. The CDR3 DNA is TGTGCCAGTAGAAGCGGCTACAATGAGCAGTTCTTC. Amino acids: CASRSGYNEQFF.

CDR3 amino acids: CASSSLSGGAYNEQFF. CDR3 sequence (DNA): TGTGCCAGCAGCTCACTTAGCGGGGGGGCCTACAATGAGCAGTTCTTC. V and J are TRBV7-6 and TRBJ2-1, with 11 bases aligning to TRBD2. Germline lookup yields CDR1 SGHVS and CDR2 FNYEAQ. J lost 2 bases, V lost 4 bases, and 4 bases had no gene match. This CDR3 contains 16 residues.

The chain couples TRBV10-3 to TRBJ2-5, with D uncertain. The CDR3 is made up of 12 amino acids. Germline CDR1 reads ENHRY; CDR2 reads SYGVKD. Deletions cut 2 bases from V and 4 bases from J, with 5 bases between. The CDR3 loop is CAISELGETQYF. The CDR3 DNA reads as TGTGCCATCAGTGAGCTGGGAGAGACCCAGTACTTC.

CDR3 nucleotides: TGTGCCAGCAGCGTAGAGGCAGGGAGTAATGAAAAACTGTTTTTT. Its protein is CASSVEAGSNEKLFF. The chain has TRBV9 and TRBJ1-4; TRBD1 is a possible D gene (5 bases). Trimming cost V 0 bases and J 4 bases, with 10 bases left between them. CDR1 is SGDLS, CDR2 YYNGEE, per germline. This CDR3 spans 15 amino acids.

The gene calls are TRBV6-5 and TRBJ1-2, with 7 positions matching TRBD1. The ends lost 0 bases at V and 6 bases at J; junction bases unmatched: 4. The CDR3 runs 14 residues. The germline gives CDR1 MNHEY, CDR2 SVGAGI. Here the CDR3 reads CASSYSRGLDGYTF. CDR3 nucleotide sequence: TGTGCCAGCAGTTACTCAAGGGGGCTGGATGGCTACACCTTC.

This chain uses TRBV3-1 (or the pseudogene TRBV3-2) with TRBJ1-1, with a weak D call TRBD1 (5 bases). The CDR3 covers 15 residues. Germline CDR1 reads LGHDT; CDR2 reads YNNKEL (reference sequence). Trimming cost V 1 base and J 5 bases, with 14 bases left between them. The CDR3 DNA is TGTGCCAGCAGCCAAGCCGTAGGGGCGGCGACTGAAGCTTTCTTT. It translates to CASSQAVGAATEAFF.

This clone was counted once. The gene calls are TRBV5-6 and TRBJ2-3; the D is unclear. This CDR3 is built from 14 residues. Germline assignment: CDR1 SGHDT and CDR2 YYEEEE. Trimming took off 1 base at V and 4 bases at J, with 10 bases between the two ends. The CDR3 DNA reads TGTGCCAGCAGCTTGCTCTTGCGTTCAGATACGCAGTATTTT. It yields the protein CASSLLLRSDTQYF.

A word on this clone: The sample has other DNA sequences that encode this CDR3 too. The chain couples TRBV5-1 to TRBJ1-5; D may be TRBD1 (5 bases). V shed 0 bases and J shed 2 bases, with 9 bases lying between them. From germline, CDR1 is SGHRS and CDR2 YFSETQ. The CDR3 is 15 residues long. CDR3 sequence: CASSLGQGGNQPQHF. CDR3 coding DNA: TGCGCCAGCAGCTTGGGCCAGGGAGGCAATCAGCCCCAGCATTTT.

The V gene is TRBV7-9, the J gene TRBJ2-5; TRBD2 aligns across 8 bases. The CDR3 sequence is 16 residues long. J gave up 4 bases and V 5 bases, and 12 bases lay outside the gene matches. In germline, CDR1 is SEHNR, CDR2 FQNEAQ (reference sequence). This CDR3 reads CASSPHQGLAGETQYF. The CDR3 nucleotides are TGTGCCAGCAGCCCTCATCAAGGGCTAGCGGGAGAGACCCAGTACTTC.

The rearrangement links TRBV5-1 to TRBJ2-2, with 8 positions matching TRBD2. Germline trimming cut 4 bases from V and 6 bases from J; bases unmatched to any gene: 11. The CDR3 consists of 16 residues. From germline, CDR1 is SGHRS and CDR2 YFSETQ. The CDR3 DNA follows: TGCGCCAGCAGCCCGATCTCGGGGGGGAATGCCGGGGAGCTGTTTTTT. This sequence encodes CASSPISGGNAGELFF. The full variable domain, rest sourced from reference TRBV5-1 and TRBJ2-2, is KAGVTQTPRYLIKTRGQQVTLSCSPISGHRSVSWYQQTPGQGLQFLFEYFSETQRNKGNFPGRFSGRQFSNSRSEMNVSTLELGDSALYLCASSPISGGNAGELFFGEGSRLTVL.

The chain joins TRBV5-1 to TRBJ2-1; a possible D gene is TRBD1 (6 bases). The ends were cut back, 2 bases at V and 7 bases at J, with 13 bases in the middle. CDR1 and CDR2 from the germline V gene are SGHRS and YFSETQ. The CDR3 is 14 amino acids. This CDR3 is CASSLIPGENEQFF. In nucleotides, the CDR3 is TGCGCCAGCAGCTTAATTCCAGGGGAGAATGAGCAGTTCTTC.

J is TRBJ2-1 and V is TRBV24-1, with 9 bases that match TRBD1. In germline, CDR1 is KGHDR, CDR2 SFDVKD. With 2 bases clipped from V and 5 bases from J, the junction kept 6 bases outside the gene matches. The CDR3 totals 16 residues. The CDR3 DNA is TGTGCCACCAGTGATTGGGACAGGGAAGAGCACAATGAGCAGTTCTTC. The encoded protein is CATSDWDREEHNEQFF.

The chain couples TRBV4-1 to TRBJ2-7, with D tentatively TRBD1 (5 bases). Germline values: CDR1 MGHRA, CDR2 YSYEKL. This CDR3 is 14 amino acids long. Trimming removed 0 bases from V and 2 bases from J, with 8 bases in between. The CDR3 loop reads CASSQDDSTYEQYF. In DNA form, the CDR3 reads TGCGCCAGCAGCCAAGATGACAGTACCTACGAGCAGTACTTC.

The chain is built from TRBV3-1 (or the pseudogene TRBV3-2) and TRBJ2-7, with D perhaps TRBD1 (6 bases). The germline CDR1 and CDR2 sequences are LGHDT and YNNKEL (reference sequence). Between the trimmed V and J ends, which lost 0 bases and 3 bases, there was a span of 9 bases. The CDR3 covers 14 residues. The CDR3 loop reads CASSQERTDYEQYF. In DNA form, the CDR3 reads TGTGCCAGCAGCCAAGAGAGGACAGACTACGAGCAGTACTTC.

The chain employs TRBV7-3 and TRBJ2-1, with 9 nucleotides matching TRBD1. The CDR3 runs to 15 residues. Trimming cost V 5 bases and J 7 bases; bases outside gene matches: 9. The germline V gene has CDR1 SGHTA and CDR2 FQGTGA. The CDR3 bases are TGTGCCAGCAGCCCGGGACAGGGACATGGGAATGAGCAGTTCTTC. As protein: CASSPGQGHGNEQFF.

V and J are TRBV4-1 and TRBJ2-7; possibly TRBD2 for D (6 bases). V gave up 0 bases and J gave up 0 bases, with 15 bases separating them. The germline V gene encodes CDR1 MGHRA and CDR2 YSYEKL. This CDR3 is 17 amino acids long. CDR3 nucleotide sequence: TGCGCCAGCAGCCAAGATCCCCCCCTAGCGAGCTCCTACGAGCAGTACTTC. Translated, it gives CASSQDPPLASSYEQYF.

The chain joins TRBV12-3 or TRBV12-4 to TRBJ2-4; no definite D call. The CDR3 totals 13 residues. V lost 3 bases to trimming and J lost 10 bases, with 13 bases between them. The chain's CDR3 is CASSFELRNIQYF. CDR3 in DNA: TGTGCCAGCAGTTTCGAGCTAAGGAATATTCAGTACTTC.